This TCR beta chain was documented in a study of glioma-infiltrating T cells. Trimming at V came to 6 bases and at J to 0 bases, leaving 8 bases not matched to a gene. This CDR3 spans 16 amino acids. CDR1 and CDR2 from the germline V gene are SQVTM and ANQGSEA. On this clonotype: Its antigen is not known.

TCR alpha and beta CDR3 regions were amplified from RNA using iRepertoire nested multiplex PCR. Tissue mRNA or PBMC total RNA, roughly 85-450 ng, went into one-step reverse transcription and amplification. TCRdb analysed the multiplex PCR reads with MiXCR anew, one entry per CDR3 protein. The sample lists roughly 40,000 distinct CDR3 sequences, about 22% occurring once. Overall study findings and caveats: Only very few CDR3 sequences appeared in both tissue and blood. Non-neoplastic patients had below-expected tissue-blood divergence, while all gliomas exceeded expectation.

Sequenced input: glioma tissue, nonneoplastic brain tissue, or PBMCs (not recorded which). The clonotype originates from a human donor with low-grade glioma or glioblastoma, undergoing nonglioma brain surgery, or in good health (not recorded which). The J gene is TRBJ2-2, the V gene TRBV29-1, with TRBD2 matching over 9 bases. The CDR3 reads CSVATSGFANTGELFF. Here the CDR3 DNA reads TGCAGCGTGGCTACTAGCGGGTTTGCGAACACCGGGGAGCTGTTTTTT.